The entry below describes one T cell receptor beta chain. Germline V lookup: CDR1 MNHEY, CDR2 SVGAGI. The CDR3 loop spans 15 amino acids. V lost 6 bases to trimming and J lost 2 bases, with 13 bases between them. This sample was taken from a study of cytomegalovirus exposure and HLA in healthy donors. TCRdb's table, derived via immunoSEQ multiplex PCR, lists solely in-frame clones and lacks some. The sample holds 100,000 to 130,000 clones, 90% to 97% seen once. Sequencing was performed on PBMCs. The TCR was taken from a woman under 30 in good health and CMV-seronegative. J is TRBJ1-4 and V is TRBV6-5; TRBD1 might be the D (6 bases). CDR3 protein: CASSRTGITNEKLFF. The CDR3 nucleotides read TGTGCCAGCAGCCGAACAGGGATTACTAATGAAAAACTGTTTTTT.